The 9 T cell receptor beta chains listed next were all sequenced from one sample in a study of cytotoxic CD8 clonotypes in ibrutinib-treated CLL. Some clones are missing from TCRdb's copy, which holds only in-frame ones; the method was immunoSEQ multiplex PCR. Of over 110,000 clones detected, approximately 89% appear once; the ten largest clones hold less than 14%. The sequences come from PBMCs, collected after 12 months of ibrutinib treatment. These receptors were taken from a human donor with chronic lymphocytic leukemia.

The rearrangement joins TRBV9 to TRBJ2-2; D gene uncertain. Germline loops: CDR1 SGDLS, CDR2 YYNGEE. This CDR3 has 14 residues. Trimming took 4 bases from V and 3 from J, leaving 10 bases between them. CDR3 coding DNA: TGTGCCAGCAGCTCATATGATTACACCGGGGAGCTGTTTTTT. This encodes CASSSYDYTGELFF.

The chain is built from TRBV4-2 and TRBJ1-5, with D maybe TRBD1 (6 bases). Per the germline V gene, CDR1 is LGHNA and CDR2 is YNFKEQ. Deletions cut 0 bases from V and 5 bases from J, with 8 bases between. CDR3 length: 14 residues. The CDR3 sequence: CASSQEGTYQPQHF. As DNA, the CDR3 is TGTGCCAGCAGCCAAGAGGGGACATATCAGCCCCAGCATTTT.

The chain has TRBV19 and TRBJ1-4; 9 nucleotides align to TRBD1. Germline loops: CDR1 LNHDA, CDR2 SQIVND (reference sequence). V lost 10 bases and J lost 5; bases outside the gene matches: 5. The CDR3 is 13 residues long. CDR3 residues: CATRTGANEKLFF. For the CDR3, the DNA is TGTGCCACCCGGACAGGGGCGAATGAAAAACTGTTTTTT.

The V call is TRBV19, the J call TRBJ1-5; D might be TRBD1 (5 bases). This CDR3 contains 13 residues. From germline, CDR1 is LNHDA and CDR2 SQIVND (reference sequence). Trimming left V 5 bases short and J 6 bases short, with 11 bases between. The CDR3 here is CASSPGTGQPQHF. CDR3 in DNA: TGTGCCAGTAGTCCTGGGACTGGTCAGCCCCAGCATTTT.

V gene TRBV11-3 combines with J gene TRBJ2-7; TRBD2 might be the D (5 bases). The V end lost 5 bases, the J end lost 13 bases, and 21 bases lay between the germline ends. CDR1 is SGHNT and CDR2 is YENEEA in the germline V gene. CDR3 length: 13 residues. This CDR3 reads CASSARGRPKSYF. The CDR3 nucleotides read TGTGCCAGCAGCGCCCGGGGTAGGCCGAAGAGCTACTTC.

In DNA, the CDR3 is TGTGCCTGGATTCCCGGCGGGACCTACAATGAGCAGTTCTTC. Amino acid sequence: CAWIPGGTYNEQFF. The V gene is TRBV30, the J gene TRBJ2-1; D is perhaps TRBD2 (6 bases). Germline loops: CDR1 GTSNPN, CDR2 SVGIG (reference sequence). The CDR3 covers 14 residues. V was shortened by 4 bases and J by 2 bases, with 12 bases between the two germline ends.

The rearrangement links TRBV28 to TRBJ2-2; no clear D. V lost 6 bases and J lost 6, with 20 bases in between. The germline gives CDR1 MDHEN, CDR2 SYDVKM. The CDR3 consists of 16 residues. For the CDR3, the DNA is TGTGCCAGCAGCCGACCTGGTCTTGCCTCCGCCGGGGAGCTGTTTTTT. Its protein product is CASSRPGLASAGELFF.

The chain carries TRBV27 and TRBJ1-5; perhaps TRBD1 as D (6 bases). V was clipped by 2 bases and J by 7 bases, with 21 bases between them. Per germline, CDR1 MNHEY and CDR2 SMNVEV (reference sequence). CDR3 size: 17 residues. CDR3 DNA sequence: TGTGCCAGCAGTTTAAGAAGGACCGTGGCAGGGGAACAGCCCCAGCATTTT. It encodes CASSLRRTVAGEQPQHF.

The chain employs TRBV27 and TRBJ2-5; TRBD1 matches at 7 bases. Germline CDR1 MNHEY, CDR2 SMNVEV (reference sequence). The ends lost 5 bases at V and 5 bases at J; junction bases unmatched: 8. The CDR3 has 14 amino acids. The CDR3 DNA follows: TGTGCCAGCAGTCTCACAGGGGTCGGGGAGACCCAGTACTTC. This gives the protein CASSLTGVGETQYF.